This T cell receptor (beta chain) emerged from a study of T cell changes during pregnancy in multiple sclerosis. With 4 bases clipped from V and 6 bases from J, the junction kept 7 bases outside the gene matches. Germline CDR1 SGHTA, CDR2 FQGNSA. This CDR3 is built from 15 residues. The repertoire was sequenced with immunoSEQ multiplex PCR; TCRdb's copy has only in-frame clones and lacks some. The data show tens of thousands of clones, 80% to 95% seen once. This clonotype originated in a female donor with multiple sclerosis, enrolled in a pregnancy study. The rearrangement joins TRBV7-2 to TRBJ2-1; 9 bases match TRBD2. The sequencing used peripheral blood, collected in the third trimester of pregnancy. The CDR3, as DNA: TGTGCCAGCAGCTCACCGGGACTAGCTGCCAATGAGCAGTTCTTC. Translation gives CASSSPGLAANEQFF.